Following are 24 T cell receptor beta chains from one sample sequenced in a study of regulatory T cells in long-lasting Graves disease (dated by TCRdb to the early 2020s). Sample time point, as interpreted from the label and publication: newly diagnosed GD, antithyroid drugs for less than 3 months. For both TCR sequencing and RNA sequencing, RNA was extracted from PBMCs using TRIzol. The library was generated by multiplex PCR. The sequencing machine was an Illumina HiSeq 4000. CDR3 regions were amplified by Arm-PCR with iRepertoire HTBI primers to construct TCR beta libraries. In-frame beta chains were kept once TCRdb had trimmed the public reads at Q25 with fastp and called clones with MiXCR. Rows with a matching CDR3 protein are joined into one entry that keeps the most common DNA and genes. This sample gives a few hundred thousand distinct CDR3 sequences in total; around 16% of them show up just once. In total, the top ten clones hold around 21% of the sample.

In addition, the sample was reused for a study of T cells in Graves' hyperthyroidism and ophthalmopathy.

The sequenced sample was peripheral blood mononuclear cells (PBMCs), obtained at new diagnosis, from a patient treated with antithyroid drugs. Receptors were obtained from a woman between 18 and 30 years old with Graves disease. Donor details come from another sample of the same person, matched by shared clones.

The sample holds a few counts of this clonotype. This chain uses TRBV5-1 with TRBJ2-2; D call uncertain. The germline CDR1 and CDR2 sequences are SGHRS and YFSETQ. The CDR3 is made up of 15 amino acids. V was trimmed by 0 bases and J by 5 bases, leaving 11 bases between them. CDR3 in amino acids: CASSLASGLTGELFF. CDR3 bases: TGCGCCAGCAGCTTGGCCTCGGGCTTAACCGGGGAGCTGTTTTTT.

The sample holds many counts of this clonotype. The chain combines TRBV20-1 with TRBJ2-6; D gene unclear. The V end lost 0 bases, the J end lost 4 bases, and 10 bases lay between the germline ends. The CDR3 runs 15 residues. Germline CDR1 reads DFQATT; CDR2 reads SNEGSKA (reference sequence). The CDR3: CSARDLRSGANVLTF. The CDR3 DNA reads TGCAGTGCTAGAGATCTGCGTTCAGGGGCCAACGTCCTGACTTTC.

This clonotype was recorded many times. The chain joins TRBV5-1 to TRBJ1-3, with a possible D match to TRBD1 (5 bases). CDR3 length: 16 residues. Trimming took 1 base from V and 0 from J, leaving 11 bases between them. Germline loops: CDR1 SGHRS, CDR2 YFSETQ. The CDR3 bases are TGCGCCAGCAGCTTGACGGGACCGTACTCTGGAAACACCATATATTTT. It specifies CASSLTGPYSGNTIYF.

This chain links TRBV7-9 with TRBJ2-1; 11 nucleotides align to TRBD2. J lost 7 bases, V lost 5 bases, and 7 bases had no gene match. Germline V gene sequence: CDR1 SEHNR, CDR2 FQNEAQ (reference sequence). The CDR3 consists of 15 residues. In DNA form, the CDR3 reads TGTGCCAGCAGCGATACTAGCGGGAGAATGAATGAGCAGTTCTTC. Translated: CASSDTSGRMNEQFF.

The chain uses TRBV6-5 and TRBJ2-3; 8 nucleotides match TRBD2. V was pared by 2 bases and J by 6 bases, with 10 bases of the junction left unmatched. From germline, CDR1 is MNHEY and CDR2 SVGAGI. The CDR3 runs to 16 residues. The CDR3 loop reads CASSYALAELSDTQYF. As DNA, the CDR3 is TGTGCCAGCAGTTACGCACTAGCGGAACTTTCTGATACGCAGTATTTT.

This clonotype was observed many times. The chain links TRBV3-1 to TRBJ2-3, with 8 bases that match TRBD1. The J segment lost 0 bases and the V segment lost 1 base, leaving 6 bases of the junction unmatched. Germline loops: CDR1 LGHDT, CDR2 YNNKEL (reference sequence). The CDR3 has 17 amino acids. The CDR3 spells CASSQVGTGSSTDTQYF. The CDR3 DNA sequence: TGTGCCAGCAGCCAAGTCGGGACAGGTTCTAGCACAGATACGCAGTATTTT.

This clonotype was counted ten times or more. J is TRBJ2-3 and V is TRBV13; no definite D call. The germline gives CDR1 PRHDT, CDR2 FYEKMQ (reference sequence). The V end lost 7 bases, the J end lost 6 bases, and 14 bases lay between the germline ends. This CDR3 is built from 13 residues. The CDR3 loop reads CASNWVRWDTQYF. The DNA of the CDR3 is TGTGCCAGCAATTGGGTGCGGTGGGATACGCAGTATTTT.

This clonotype has a count of ten or more. This chain joins TRBV12-3 or TRBV12-4 and TRBJ2-1; TRBD2 aligns across 14 bases. The CDR3 runs 18 residues. The V gene end was trimmed by 4 bases and the J gene end by 5 bases; junction bases not matched to a gene: 10. This chain's CDR3 is CASSWTSGRLPLDNEQFF. CDR3 bases: TGTGCCAGCAGTTGGACTAGCGGGAGGTTACCGCTCGACAATGAGCAGTTCTTC.

The table lists this clonotype with many counts. The rearrangement uses TRBV6-2 or TRBV6-3 and TRBJ2-3; a weak D match, TRBD2 (6 bases). Trimming removed 4 bases from V and 4 bases from J, with 15 bases in between. The germline V gene has CDR1 MNHEY and CDR2 SVGEGT. CDR3 size: 15 residues. Here the CDR3 DNA reads TGTGCCAGCAGTTCACAGTGGAGGGTCGCAGATACGCAGTATTTT. Protein sequence: CASSSQWRVADTQYF.

This clonotype was counted between two and nine times. In DNA, the CDR3 is TGTGCCAGCAGCTTAGATATTCGGAATAACCGGAATGAGCAGTTCTTC. Its translation is CASSLDIRNNRNEQFF. The chain couples TRBV11-2 to TRBJ2-1; no definite D call. Trimming pared 0 bases from V and 7 bases from J, leaving 16 bases between. The CDR3 loop spans 16 amino acids. From germline, CDR1 is SGHAT and CDR2 FQNNGV.

Notes on this clonotype: This may be a read error: a much more frequent sequence differs by one nucleotide. The rearrangement uses TRBV6-2 or TRBV6-3 and TRBJ2-5, with 11 bases fitting TRBD1. The CDR3 has 17 residues. Germline V gene sequence: CDR1 MNHEY, CDR2 SVGEGT. The CDR3 coding sequence is TGTGCCAGCAGGGGGACAGGGGGAGAATACGGCCAAGAGATCCAGTACTTC. This codes for CASRGTGGEYGQEIQYF.

To note about this clonotype: Germline and junction disagree at one end, which may indicate a read error. This chain joins TRBV9 and TRBJ2-5; 7 nucleotides match TRBD1. From germline, CDR1 is SGDLS and CDR2 YYNGEE. The CDR3 extends over 14 amino acids. CDR3 in amino acids: CASSVGDRREPQYF. The CDR3 DNA follows: TGTGCCAGCAGCGTTGGGGACAGAAGAGAGCCCCAGTACTTC.

Worth noting for this clonotype: A much larger clone sits a single nucleotide away, making a read error possible. The chain couples TRBV12-3 or TRBV12-4 to TRBJ1-1, with TRBD1 identical over 8 bases. The CDR3 contains 13 residues. V dropped 6 bases and J dropped 9; count of bases not matched to a gene: 9. CDR3 sequence reads: CASRPDRVTKAFF. In DNA form, the CDR3 reads TGTGCCAGCAGACCGGACAGGGTTACTAAAGCTTTCTTT.

The genes are TRBV7-9 and TRBJ2-7, with TRBD1 identical over 8 bases. V dropped 4 bases and J dropped 0; count of bases not matched to a gene: 5. There are 15 residues in the CDR3. Germline V gene data show CDR1 as SEHNR and CDR2 as FQNEAQ (reference sequence). The CDR3 region is CASSSDRDFSYEQYF. CDR3 sequence (DNA): TGTGCCAGCAGCTCGGACAGGGACTTCTCCTACGAGCAGTACTTC.

There are a few counts of this clonotype. J is TRBJ2-1 and V is TRBV4-1; D is perhaps TRBD2 (6 bases). Germline V gene sequence: CDR1 MGHRA, CDR2 YSYEKL. V was clipped by 4 bases and J by 0 bases, with 22 bases between them. This CDR3 spans 19 amino acids. In DNA, the CDR3 is TGCGCCAGCAGCCTATTGGGGAGGCCCACTAGAATCTCCTACAATGAGCAGTTCTTC. Amino acid sequence: CASSLLGRPTRISYNEQFF.

This clonotype was counted at least ten times. The J gene is TRBJ2-7, the V gene TRBV20-1; 9 positions agree with TRBD2. V trimming: 4 bases; J trimming: 1 base; junction bases outside the gene matches: 2. This CDR3 is built from 13 residues. Germline CDR1 is DFQATT and CDR2 is SNEGSKA (reference sequence). The CDR3 DNA reads as TGCAGTGCTATTAGCGGGAGTTCCTACGAGCAGTACTTC. This encodes CSAISGSSYEQYF.

In this sample, this clonotype turned up many times. The V call is TRBV7-8, the J call TRBJ2-1; 9 bases match TRBD2. CDR1 SGHVS and CDR2 FQNEAQ come from the germline V gene. The CDR3 has 19 amino acids. V lost 0 bases, J lost 0 bases, and 9 bases stayed unmatched. Here the CDR3 DNA reads TGTGCCAGCAGCTTAGCCGGGGCTAGCGGGGTTCCCTCCTACAATGAGCAGTTCTTC. This encodes CASSLAGASGVPSYNEQFF.

This clonotype appeared many times. The rearrangement uses TRBV18 and TRBJ1-1; TRBD1 agrees at 9 bases. Germline lookup yields CDR1 KGHSH and CDR2 LQKENI. This CDR3 spans 17 amino acids. After removal of 0 bases from V and 4 bases from J, the junction contained 9 bases not matched to a gene. The CDR3 spells CASSPPSTGGAGTEAFF. CDR3 nucleotide sequence: TGTGCCAGCTCACCACCCTCAACAGGGGGCGCAGGCACTGAAGCTTTCTTT.

This clonotype appeared many times. V usage is TRBV6-2 or TRBV6-3 and J usage is TRBJ1-6; D unresolved. The CDR3 is made up of 14 amino acids. Trimming left V 2 bases short and J 10 bases short, with 12 bases between. Germline CDR1 MNHEY, CDR2 SVGEGT. CDR3 region: CASSYGGLGSPLHF. For the CDR3, the DNA is TGTGCCAGCAGTTACGGTGGACTCGGGTCACCCCTCCACTTT.

This clonotype was found a few times. The V gene is TRBV28, the J gene TRBJ1-5; D remains unclear. Germline V CDR1 and CDR2: MDHEN, SYDVKM. Trimming took off 2 bases at V and 0 bases at J, with 11 bases between the two ends. The CDR3 is made up of 16 amino acids. The CDR3 region has the DNA TGTGCCAGCAGTTTACCCACAGCTTATAGCAATCAGCCCCAGCATTTT. Protein sequence: CASSLPTAYSNQPQHF.

Here the CDR3 DNA reads TGCGCCAGCTTCCCGGACGGACAGGGCAATCAGCCCCAGCATTTT. It is translated as CASFPDGQGNQPQHF. The chain links TRBV5-1 to TRBJ1-5; 7 nucleotides match TRBD1. Germline V gene lookup returns CDR1 SGHRS and CDR2 YFSETQ. This CDR3 is 15 amino acids long. Trimming took 7 bases from V and 2 from J; bases not matched to a gene: 9.

This clonotype turned up a few times. A read error may explain this, as a much larger clone is one base away. V gene TRBV5-5 combines with J gene TRBJ2-1; TRBD2 matches at 9 bases. Per germline, CDR1 SGHKS and CDR2 YYEKEE (reference sequence). CDR3 length: 15 residues. CDR3 DNA sequence: TGCGCCAGCAGCCGAGCTAGCGGGACCTTCTACGAGCAGTTCTTC. This codes for CASSRASGTFYEQFF.

In this sample, this clonotype turned up many times. The V gene is TRBV9, the J gene TRBJ1-2, with D perhaps TRBD1 (6 bases). Germline CDR1 SGDLS, CDR2 YYNGEE. The V end lost 1 base, the J end lost 4 bases, and 14 bases lay between the germline ends. The CDR3 runs to 15 residues. The CDR3 sequence: CASSVLTTGSYGYTF. CDR3 in DNA: TGTGCCAGCAGCGTACTGACGACAGGATCCTATGGCTACACCTTC.

At least ten counts were recorded for this clonotype. This sequence joins TRBV24-1 and TRBJ2-3; no clear D gene. In germline, CDR1 is KGHDR, CDR2 SFDVKD. Trimming removed 2 bases from V and 0 bases from J, with 11 bases in between. The CDR3 extends over 16 amino acids. CDR3 amino acids: CATSDSAVVSTDTQYF. For the CDR3, the DNA is TGTGCCACCAGTGATTCGGCCGTGGTGAGCACAGATACGCAGTATTTT.